These T cell receptor beta chains were read from a single sample in a study of cytomegalovirus exposure and HLA in healthy donors. Data came from immunoSEQ multiplex PCR; TCRdb stores just in-frame clones and leaves some out. The profile covers 150,000 or so clones, with around 84% appearing a single time and less than 2.5% taken by the ten largest. Material: PBMCs. These receptors came from a man aged 18 to 35 in good health and CMV-seropositive. CDR3s include the opening cysteine and the closing phenylalanine or tryptophan. The order of the fields is J gene, D gene, clone size, V gene, CDR3 protein, CDR3 DNA. The D gene is left open where the match is weak. Clone size is shown for a subset of rows, as once, few, many or a class of expanded clone.

j_call: TRBJ2-6
d_call: TRBD2
clone_size: few
v_call: TRBV4-3
cdr3_aa: CASSQDSGAGANVLTF
cdr3_nt: TGCGCCAGCAGCCAAGATAGCGGGGCCGGGGCCAACGTCCTGACTTTC

j_call: TRBJ1-2
d_call: TRBD1
clone_size: -
v_call: TRBV4-3
cdr3_aa: CASSQDLGQALGGGYTF
cdr3_nt: TGCGCCAGCAGCCAAGACCTGGGACAGGCGCTAGGGGGTGGCTACACCTTC

j_call: TRBJ1-1
d_call: -
clone_size: -
v_call: TRBV5-6
cdr3_aa: CASSLWRLDVEAFF
cdr3_nt: TGTGCCAGCAGCTTGTGGCGGCTAGACGTTGAAGCTTTCTTT

j_call: TRBJ1-3
d_call: -
clone_size: -
v_call: TRBV6-1
cdr3_aa: CASSEVRNTIYF
cdr3_nt: TGTGCCAGCAGTGAAGTCAGAAACACCATATATTTT

j_call: TRBJ2-2
d_call: -
clone_size: -
v_call: TRBV2
cdr3_aa: CASRAGPNTGELFF
cdr3_nt: TGTGCCAGCAGGGCAGGCCCGAACACCGGGGAGCTGTTTTTT

j_call: TRBJ2-1
d_call: -
clone_size: -
v_call: TRBV27
cdr3_aa: CASKTSLSSYNEQFF
cdr3_nt: TGTGCCAGCAAAACTAGTTTAAGCTCCTACAATGAGCAGTTCTTC

j_call: TRBJ1-1
d_call: TRBD1
clone_size: -
v_call: TRBV5-1
cdr3_aa: CASSWDREWGEAFF
cdr3_nt: TGCGCCAGCAGCTGGGACAGGGAATGGGGTGAAGCTTTCTTT

j_call: TRBJ2-3
d_call: -
clone_size: -
v_call: TRBV5-1
cdr3_aa: CASSLAGAITDTQYF
cdr3_nt: TGCGCCAGCAGCTTGGCAGGCGCGATCACAGATACGCAGTATTTT

j_call: TRBJ2-3
d_call: -
clone_size: once
v_call: TRBV6-5
cdr3_aa: CASTQQDTQYF
cdr3_nt: TGTGCCAGCACCCAACAGGATACGCAGTATTTT

j_call: TRBJ2-1
d_call: TRBD2
clone_size: -
v_call: TRBV25-1
cdr3_aa: CASSAIGTSYEAWNEQFF
cdr3_nt: TGTGCCAGCAGTGCGATTGGGACTAGCTACGAGGCCTGGAATGAGCAGTTCTTC

j_call: TRBJ2-7
d_call: -
clone_size: -
v_call: TRBV6-6
cdr3_aa: CASSRLGAAYEQYF
cdr3_nt: TGTGCCAGCAGTCGCTTGGGAGCCGCCTACGAGCAGTACTTC

j_call: TRBJ2-3
d_call: TRBD1
clone_size: -
v_call: TRBV29-1
cdr3_aa: CSVRTGAVTDTQYF
cdr3_nt: TGCAGCGTGCGGACAGGGGCGGTCACAGATACGCAGTATTTT

j_call: TRBJ1-1
d_call: TRBD1
clone_size: -
v_call: TRBV7-9
cdr3_aa: CASSPYRGQNTEAFF
cdr3_nt: TGTGCCAGCAGCCCGTACAGGGGGCAGAACACTGAAGCTTTCTTT

j_call: TRBJ1-5
d_call: -
clone_size: -
v_call: TRBV2
cdr3_aa: CASSVNYQPQHF
cdr3_nt: TGTGCCAGCAGTGTTAACTATCAGCCCCAGCATTTT

j_call: TRBJ1-2
d_call: TRBD1
clone_size: -
v_call: TRBV25-1
cdr3_aa: CASSVPGQIHGYTF
cdr3_nt: TGTGCCAGCAGTGTGCCGGGACAGATCCATGGCTACACCTTC

j_call: TRBJ1-3
d_call: TRBD1
clone_size: -
v_call: TRBV7-8
cdr3_aa: CASSYTGGAPGNTIYF
cdr3_nt: TGTGCCAGCAGTTACACAGGGGGAGCCCCTGGAAACACCATATATTTT

j_call: TRBJ2-1
d_call: TRBD2
clone_size: few
v_call: TRBV7-9
cdr3_aa: CASSSRGGPYNEQFF
cdr3_nt: TGTGCCAGCAGTTCGCGGGGGGGACCCTACAATGAGCAGTTCTTC

j_call: TRBJ1-2
d_call: -
clone_size: -
v_call: TRBV27
cdr3_aa: CAIRDNYGYTF
cdr3_nt: TGTGCCATCCGGGATAACTATGGCTACACCTTC

j_call: TRBJ1-5
d_call: TRBD1
clone_size: -
v_call: TRBV5-5
cdr3_aa: CASSLVLGQDQPQHF
cdr3_nt: TGTGCCAGCAGCTTGGTGCTGGGACAGGATCAGCCCCAGCATTTT

j_call: TRBJ2-4
d_call: TRBD1
clone_size: -
v_call: TRBV6-1
cdr3_aa: CASSLGQAAKNIQYF
cdr3_nt: TGTGCCAGCAGTTTGGGACAGGCAGCCAAAAACATTCAGTACTTC

j_call: TRBJ1-2
d_call: -
clone_size: -
v_call: TRBV5-1
cdr3_aa: CATADSPFYGYTF
cdr3_nt: TGCGCCACCGCGGACAGCCCATTCTATGGCTACACCTTC

j_call: TRBJ2-3
d_call: -
clone_size: -
v_call: TRBV7-2
cdr3_aa: CASSPPDNQSQYF
cdr3_nt: TGTGCCAGCAGCCCACCGGACAACCAATCGCAGTATTTT

j_call: TRBJ2-1
d_call: -
clone_size: -
v_call: TRBV7-2
cdr3_aa: CASSLGLEYNEQFF
cdr3_nt: TGTGCCAGCAGCTTAGGGCTAGAATACAATGAGCAGTTCTTC

j_call: TRBJ2-1
d_call: -
clone_size: -
v_call: TRBV4-1
cdr3_aa: CASSQDGAGQFF
cdr3_nt: TGCGCCAGCAGCCAAGATGGGGCAGGGCAGTTCTTC